These T cell receptor beta chains were read from a single sample in a study of blood T cell repertoires in COVID-19. Data came from immunoSEQ multiplex PCR; TCRdb stores just in-frame clones and leaves some out. The sample has more than 100,000 clones, more than 75% seen once. Material for sequencing was peripheral blood. These TCRs come from a man in his 70s with active COVID-19. Both conserved end residues are trimmed from each CDR3. D genes are given only for firm matches.

TRBJ2-1 TRBD1 TRBV7-9 ASRPGGDERF
TRBJ2-7 NA TRBV27 ASKVKGLSSYEQY
TRBJ1-2 TRBD1 TRBV24-1 ATSRQGDYGYT
TRBJ1-1 TRBD1 TRBV19 ASSTGTGRFRTEAF
TRBJ2-2 TRBD1 TRBV9 ASSDRGEVTGELF
TRBJ2-2 NA TRBV9 ASSVAGNTGELF
TRBJ1-2 TRBD1 TRBV7-9 ASSPETTGGYGYT
TRBJ2-1 NA TRBV7-9 ASRARGARGEQF
TRBJ2-2 NA TRBV28 ASSRGQTNTGELF
TRBJ2-7 TRBD2 TRBV5-4 ASSASSLAGIYEQY
TRBJ2-5 TRBD1 TRBV4-3 ASSQGTGGQETQY
TRBJ2-4 NA TRBV10-3 AIGDPGDIQY
TRBJ2-1 TRBD2 TRBV2 ASRYTSGSNTNEQF
TRBJ2-1 NA TRBV7-2 ASSIGPTGEQF
TRBJ2-7 NA TRBV5-4 ASSLAEESSYEQY
TRBJ1-6 NA TRBV28 ASSSPPWHGGSPLH
TRBJ2-3 NA TRBV7-2 ASSLEVLRDTQY
TRBJ1-2 NA TRBV5-5 ASSLMGGSYGYT
TRBJ1-2 TRBD1 TRBV28 ASTLDRDDRYT
TRBJ1-2 NA TRBV28 ASSPPGLWGYT
TRBJ2-7 TRBD2 TRBV6-5 ASTRTSGSYEQY
TRBJ1-3 NA TRBV7-9 ASSLEAFSGNTIY
TRBJ2-2 NA TRBV7-6 ASSLGGGVGTGELF
TRBJ2-7 TRBD1 TRBV11-2 ASSLTGAGGVYEQY